The rows below give T cell receptor beta chains drawn from one sample of a study of blood T cell repertoires in COVID-19. TCRdb's table, derived via immunoSEQ multiplex PCR, lists solely in-frame clones and lacks some. The sample lists 250,000 to 350,000 clones, about 80% occurring once. The sequenced sample was peripheral blood. These receptor sequences come from a person between 65 and 79 years old with COVID-19, enrolled during active disease. The CDR3 runs from the conserved cysteine through the conserved F or W. A D gene is named only where the DNA matches it firmly. Clone size appears in some rows only: once, few, many, or a class for an expanded clone.

j_call: TRBJ1-5; d_call: TRBD1; v_call: TRBV19; clone_size: once; cdr3_nt: TGTGCCAGTAGCCGGCGCGGGACAGGGGGTCTTAATAGCAATCAGCCCCAGCATTTT; cdr3_aa: CASSRRGTGGLNSNQPQHF
j_call: TRBJ2-5; d_call: TRBD2; v_call: TRBV4-1; clone_size: few; cdr3_nt: TGCGCCAGCAGCCAAGGACTAGCTTCCCTCGAGACCCAGTACTTC; cdr3_aa: CASSQGLASLETQYF
j_call: TRBJ2-7; d_call: TRBD2; v_call: TRBV5-4; clone_size: -; cdr3_nt: TGTGCCAGCAGGGCAGCTAGCGGGCAGGCCTACGAGCAGTACTTC; cdr3_aa: CASRAASGQAYEQYF
j_call: TRBJ2-1; d_call: -; v_call: TRBV6-5; clone_size: -; cdr3_nt: TGTGCCAGCAGTTCTGCAGGGCTTTTTGAGCAGTTCTTC; cdr3_aa: CASSSAGLFEQFF
j_call: TRBJ2-5; d_call: -; v_call: TRBV7-6; clone_size: -; cdr3_nt: TGTGCCAGCAGCTTAGCGGGCGGGCCGGGTCAAGAGACCCAGTACTTC; cdr3_aa: CASSLAGGPGQETQYF
j_call: TRBJ2-1; d_call: TRBD2; v_call: TRBV7-2; clone_size: -; cdr3_nt: TGTGCCAGCAGCCGTCCGACTAGCGGGGGCGGACTTAACAATGAGCAGTTCTTC; cdr3_aa: CASSRPTSGGGLNNEQFF
j_call: TRBJ1-2; d_call: -; v_call: TRBV9; clone_size: -; cdr3_nt: TGTGCCAGCAGCCCCCCAGGTCAAATCTATGGCTACACCTTC; cdr3_aa: CASSPPGQIYGYTF
j_call: TRBJ2-5; d_call: -; v_call: TRBV3-1/TRBV3-2; clone_size: once; cdr3_nt: TGTGCCAGCAGCCCCCGCCAAGAGACCCAGTACTTC; cdr3_aa: CASSPRQETQYF
j_call: TRBJ1-3; d_call: -; v_call: TRBV15; clone_size: -; cdr3_nt: TGTGCCACCAGCAGAGATCAGGGCTCTGGAAACACCATATATTTT; cdr3_aa: CATSRDQGSGNTIYF
j_call: TRBJ2-7; d_call: TRBD1; v_call: TRBV28; clone_size: -; cdr3_nt: TGTGCCAGCAGATCCCTGAGACAGGGGGGCCACGAGCAGTACTTC; cdr3_aa: CASRSLRQGGHEQYF
j_call: TRBJ1-1; d_call: TRBD1; v_call: TRBV28; clone_size: -; cdr3_nt: TGTGCCAGCAGTCCCCCCCTCCGACAGGGTGGAGGGGAAGCTTTCTTT; cdr3_aa: CASSPPLRQGGGEAFF
j_call: TRBJ2-7; d_call: -; v_call: TRBV18; clone_size: few; cdr3_nt: TGTGCCAGCTCATCCAGCTCCTACGAGCAGTACTTC; cdr3_aa: CASSSSSYEQYF